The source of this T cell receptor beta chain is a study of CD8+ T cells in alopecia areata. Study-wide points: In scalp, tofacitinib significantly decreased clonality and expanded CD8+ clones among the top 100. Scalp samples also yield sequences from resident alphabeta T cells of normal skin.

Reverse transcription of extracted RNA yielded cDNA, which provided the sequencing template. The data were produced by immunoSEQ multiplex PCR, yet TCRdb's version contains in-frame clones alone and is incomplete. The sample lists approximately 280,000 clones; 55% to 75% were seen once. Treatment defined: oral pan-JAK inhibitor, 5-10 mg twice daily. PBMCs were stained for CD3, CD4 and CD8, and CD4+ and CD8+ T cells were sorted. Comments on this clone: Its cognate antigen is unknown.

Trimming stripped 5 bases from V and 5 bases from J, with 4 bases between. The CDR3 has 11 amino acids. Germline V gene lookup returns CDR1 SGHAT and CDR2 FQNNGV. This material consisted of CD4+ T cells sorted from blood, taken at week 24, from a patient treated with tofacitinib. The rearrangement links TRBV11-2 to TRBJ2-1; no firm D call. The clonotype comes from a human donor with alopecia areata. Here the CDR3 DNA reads TGTGCCAGCAGCCCTCACAATGAGCAGTTCTTC. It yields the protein CASSPHNEQFF. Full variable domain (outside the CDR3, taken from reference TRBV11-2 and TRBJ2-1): EAGVAQSPRYKIIEKRQSVAFWCNPISGHATLYWYQQILGQGPKLLIQFQNNGVVDDSQLPKDRFSAERLKGVDSTLKIQPAKLEDSAVYLCASSPHNEQFFGPGTRLTVL.